Listed below are T cell receptor beta chains from one sample, sequenced in a study of glioma-infiltrating T cells. TCRdb analysed the multiplex PCR reads with MiXCR anew, one entry per CDR3 protein. The sample contains 300,000 to 450,000 distinct CDR3 sequences, approximately 42% of which appear only once. Sequenced: glioma tissue, nonneoplastic brain tissue, or PBMCs (not recorded which). These receptors all come from a human donor with low-grade glioma or glioblastoma, undergoing nonglioma brain surgery, or in good health (not recorded which). Both conserved end residues are part of each CDR3. Fields, in order: V gene, J gene, CDR3 protein.

V gene: TRBV20-1; J gene: TRBJ1-1; CDR3 protein: CSASGTGNTEAFF
V gene: TRBV20-1; J gene: TRBJ1-5; CDR3 protein: CSATEVRTGGGNQPQHF
V gene: TRBV6-2/TRBV6-3; J gene: TRBJ2-1; CDR3 protein: CARRPGTGGFNEQFF
V gene: TRBV20-1; J gene: TRBJ2-7; CDR3 protein: CSASERELHEQYF
V gene: TRBV24-1; J gene: TRBJ2-7; CDR3 protein: CATTGGNDDEQYF
V gene: TRBV7-2; J gene: TRBJ2-5; CDR3 protein: CASSLNPAGGQETQYF
V gene: TRBV7-2; J gene: TRBJ2-1; CDR3 protein: CASSLSPGTSAEQFF
V gene: TRBV20-1; J gene: TRBJ2-7; CDR3 protein: CSARSRSDSYEQYF
V gene: TRBV25-1; J gene: TRBJ1-2; CDR3 protein: CASSSTGNYGYTF
V gene: TRBV2; J gene: TRBJ2-3; CDR3 protein: CASAWTAGSTDTQYF
V gene: TRBV28; J gene: TRBJ2-7; CDR3 protein: CASSLLERQEHEQYF
V gene: TRBV29-1; J gene: TRBJ2-1; CDR3 protein: CSVDRASYNEQFF
V gene: TRBV20-1; J gene: TRBJ2-5; CDR3 protein: CSAFPFQGGIQETQYF
V gene: TRBV4-3; J gene: TRBJ2-7; CDR3 protein: CASSQDGAGYEQYF
V gene: TRBV7-2; J gene: TRBJ2-1; CDR3 protein: CASSPRTGGGFNEQFF
V gene: TRBV7-3; J gene: TRBJ2-7; CDR3 protein: CASSLMGGESYEQYF
V gene: TRBV28; J gene: TRBJ1-1; CDR3 protein: CASRTLTGPYSNTEAFF